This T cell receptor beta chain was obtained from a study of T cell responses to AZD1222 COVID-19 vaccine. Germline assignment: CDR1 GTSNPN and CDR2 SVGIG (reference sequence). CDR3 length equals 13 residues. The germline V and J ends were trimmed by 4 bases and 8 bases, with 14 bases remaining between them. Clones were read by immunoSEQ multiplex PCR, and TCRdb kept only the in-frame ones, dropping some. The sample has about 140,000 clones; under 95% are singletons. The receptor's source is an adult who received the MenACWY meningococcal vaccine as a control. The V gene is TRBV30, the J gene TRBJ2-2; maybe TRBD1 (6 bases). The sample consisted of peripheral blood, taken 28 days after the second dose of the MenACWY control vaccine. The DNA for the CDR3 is TGTGCCTGGACCATGTCAGGGGCTGGGGAGCTGTTTTTT. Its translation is CAWTMSGAGELFF.